This TCR beta chain was captured by sequencing in a study of T cell responses to AZD1222 COVID-19 vaccine (dated by TCRdb to 2020 to 2022). Turning to the overall study: Because spike-specific TCR depth and breadth did not differ between the two schedules, AZD1222 recipients who got a second dose at roughly 4 weeks were pooled with those who got a second dose at roughly 12 weeks. TCR sequencing covered more than 230 trial participants: approximately 200 given two doses of AZD1222 and about 26 given two doses of MenACWY control vaccine. Trial participants were enrolled by age into subgroups of 18-55, 56-69 and 70-plus years, and 148, 28 and 57 TCR-sequenced participants, respectively, were included in these subgroups.

The CDR3 regions of human TCRbeta chains were analyzed by immunosequencing. The source study handled its data this way. TCRs in the repertoires were compared against a reference library of SARS-CoV-2-specific TCRs that had been generated with the MIRA antigen-specificity platform. Breadth meant the fraction of unique TCRs that were SARS-CoV-2-associated, whereas depth meant the fraction of total T cells that were SARS-CoV-2-associated. Using the MIRA data, every spike-specific TCR was mapped to the spike region that the TCR reacted to and assigned to either a CD4 or a CD8 class. Log10-transformed breadth and depth values were compared by one-way ANOVA with Sidak's multiple comparisons tests. Drawn from immuneACCESS, this table holds only the in-frame rearrangements with V and J called that TCRdb kept. Clones are partly lost; checked studies trace under half to an unresolved V gene and leave the rest unexplained. V and J calls and clone size follow that table, whereas D and trimming were derived from the DNA. Here the sample has 120,000 or so clones; about 87% occur a single time. More than 5.5% of the sample goes to the ten largest clones.

Explained via the paper, the time point label denotes: baseline before first vaccination. The vaccinee samples were drawn from two UK trials, COV001 and COV002, one of which was a single-blind randomized controlled phase 2/3 trial testing AZD1222 (ChAdOx1 nCoV-19) in healthy adults. For TCRbeta chain sequencing, PBMC samples were collected from trial participants at day 0 and at day 28 after the second dose. In the case of this clone: Its target antigen remains unknown. One junction end does not reproduce the germline sequence, and a read error may be involved.

Summary of the overall study and its limitations: Because no day 14 peak-response samples were available, the repertoires could be characterized only after the peak T cell response. The vaccine-associated CD4 TCRs covered the entire spike protein, and the dominant responses fell in regions 160-218 and 743-854. In the small 56-69-year group, the increase in depth fell short of significance, most likely because of low power. Reportedly, close to half of the unique spike-specific TCRs recognized epitopes lying outside the regions that are mutated in the B.1.351 and B.1.1.7 variants. After two AZD1222 doses, spike-specific TCR breadth and depth were significantly higher than at day 0 and than in MenACWY recipients. Participants were mostly white British, with more females than males. The authors suggested clonal diversity may have been underestimated. Only six AZD1222 recipients were SARS-CoV-2 seropositive at baseline, limiting conclusions about previously exposed vaccinees.

The sequence was obtained from an adult in good health. Sequencing used peripheral blood, obtained on day 0 of AZD1222 vaccination.

The CDR3 protein sequence reads: CASSRGDTEAFF. The bases are TGTGCGAGCAGCCGGGGGGACACTGAAGCTTTCTTT. Recombination connected TRBV6-5 to TRBJ1-1; TRBD1 could be the D gene, as 5 bases match. CDR1 MNHEY and CDR2 SVGAGI are derived from the germline V gene. Counted from cysteine to phenylalanine, this CDR3 has 12 amino acids. The sequence is cut down to CDR3 DNA, 36 bases in frame from base 1.